A single sample is the source of the 25 T cell receptor beta chains below, sequenced in a study of blood T cells in healthy people across ages. It was with a sample-barcoded 5' primer and a J-beta primer mix that a second PCR of about 6 to 12 cycles was run. TCRdb re-called the 5' RACE reads through MiXCR, storing one row per CDR3 protein. The sample has 800,000 to 950,000 distinct CDR3 sequences; roughly 48% are singletons. The source material was blood. The receptors derive from a man aged 25-45 years in good health.

This clonotype occurred a few times. V gene TRBV12-3 or TRBV12-4 combines with J gene TRBJ2-3, with TRBD1 matching over 9 bases. Trimming cost V 2 bases and J 3 bases; bases outside gene matches: 6. The CDR3 loop spans 16 amino acids. The CDR3 region is CASSLLDRGLTDTQYF. Written as DNA, the CDR3 is TGTGCCAGCAGTTTACTGGACAGGGGTCTAACAGATACGCAGTATTTT.

In this sample, this clonotype turned up many times. An end of the junction does not agree with germline; a read error may underlie this. The chain couples TRBV5-1 to TRBJ2-1; D may match TRBD1 or TRBD2 (5 bases each). The CDR3 is 12 residues long. Germline V gene lookup returns CDR1 SGHRS and CDR2 YFSETQ. The CDR3: CASSLGTNEQFF. The CDR3 coding sequence is TGTGCCAGCAGCTTAGGGACGAATGAGCAGTTCTTC.

This clonotype was found a few times. This chain joins TRBV6-6 and TRBJ2-5; 8 bases match TRBD2. This CDR3 is built from 14 residues. The V and J ends lost 5 bases and 2 bases, in that order; junction bases with no gene match: 4. Germline loops: CDR1 MNHNY, CDR2 SVGAGI (reference sequence). The DNA for the CDR3 is TGTGCCAGCAGTAAGCGGGGGTCACAAGAGACCCAGTACTTC. Residues: CASSKRGSQETQYF.

This clonotype occurred a few times. V and J are TRBV4-1 and TRBJ2-7; 9 nucleotides line up with TRBD1. Germline CDR1 and CDR2: MGHRA and YSYEKL. The ends lost 3 bases at V and 1 base at J; junction bases unmatched: 4. This CDR3 region has 15 residues. For the CDR3, the DNA is TGCGCCAGCAGCCAGGGACAGGGAATGTCCTACGAGCAGTACTTC. Translating gives CASSQGQGMSYEQYF.

V usage is TRBV15 and J usage is TRBJ2-5, with 7 bases aligning to TRBD2. The CDR3 length is 15 residues. CDR1 and CDR2 from the germline V gene are LNHNV and YYDKDF (reference sequence). Trimming took 0 bases from V and 3 from J; bases not matched to a gene: 4. The CDR3 region has the DNA TGTGCCACCAGCAGAGATCCTCGGGGGGAAGAGACCCAGTACTTC. Translating gives CATSRDPRGEETQYF.

This clonotype was counted a single time. The chain couples TRBV20-1 to TRBJ1-2; D ambiguous. V lost 0 bases, J lost 7 bases, and 6 bases lay in between. The CDR3 spans 11 residues. Germline V CDR1 and CDR2: DFQATT, SNEGSKA (reference sequence). The chain's CDR3 is CSARDRAGYTF. As DNA, the CDR3 is TGCAGTGCTAGAGATCGGGCTGGCTACACCTTC.

The rearrangement uses TRBV12-3 or TRBV12-4 and TRBJ1-5; D remains unclear. The germline V and J ends were trimmed by 4 bases and 1 base, with 8 bases remaining between them. CDR3 length: 14 residues. CDR3 residues: CASSSVDSNQPQHF. The CDR3 nucleotides read TGTGCCAGCAGTTCCGTCGACAGCAATCAGCCCCAGCATTTT.

V gene TRBV7-9 combines with J gene TRBJ2-3, with D unresolved. The CDR3 spans 9 residues. V was shortened by 8 bases and J by 12 bases, with 9 bases between the two germline ends. The germline V gene encodes CDR1 SEHNR and CDR2 FQNEAQ (reference sequence). The CDR3 DNA sequence: TGTGCCAGCCCCGATTTTCAGTATTTT. This sequence encodes CASPDFQYF.

This chain joins TRBV18 and TRBJ2-3, with D perhaps matching TRBD2 (7 bases). This CDR3 is built from 15 residues. Germline CDR1 and CDR2: KGHSH and LQKENI. Trimming removed 3 bases at V and 3 bases at J, with 13 bases between. This chain's CDR3 is CASSPQGGDTDTQYF. Here the CDR3 DNA reads TGTGCCAGCTCACCGCAAGGGGGGGATACAGATACGCAGTATTTT.

The genes are TRBV9 and TRBJ2-5; 12 bases fit TRBD2. Germline V gene data show CDR1 as SGDLS and CDR2 as YYNGEE. This CDR3 is 16 amino acids long. After removal of 0 bases from V and 1 base from J, the junction contained 1 base not matched to a gene. The CDR3 sequence: CASSVGTSGVQETQYF. Written as DNA, the CDR3 is TGTGCCAGCAGCGTAGGGACTAGCGGGGTCCAAGAGACCCAGTACTTC.

The chain recombines TRBV15 with TRBJ2-7; D tentatively fits TRBD1 or TRBD2 (5 bases each). V was pared by 8 bases and J by 2 bases, with 16 bases between. Germline V gene lookup returns CDR1 LNHNV and CDR2 YYDKDF (reference sequence). There are 14 residues in the CDR3. This CDR3 reads CATAVRGATYEQYF. CDR3 in DNA: TGTGCCACCGCGGTCCGAGGGGCTACCTACGAGCAGTACTTC.

The chain has TRBV5-1 and TRBJ2-7; 7 nucleotides line up with TRBD1. This CDR3 comprises 17 residues. The V and J ends lost 2 bases and 3 bases, in that order; junction bases with no gene match: 14. The germline gives CDR1 SGHRS, CDR2 YFSETQ. The CDR3 region is CASSLLPRDSPIYEQYF. CDR3 coding DNA: TGCGCCAGCAGCTTACTCCCCCGGGACAGTCCTATCTACGAGCAGTACTTC.

On this clonotype: Just one base apart from a much larger clone, this may be a read error. This chain connects TRBV4-1 to TRBJ1-2; TRBD1 is a possible D gene (6 bases). Germline loops: CDR1 MGHRA, CDR2 YSYEKL. The CDR3 is made up of 20 amino acids. The V end lost 2 bases, the J end lost 7 bases, and 32 bases lay between the germline ends. The DNA for the CDR3 is TGCGCCAGCAGCCAAACTAAGTGGGAAACTTGGGACACTGGTTTCAGTGGCTACACCTTC. Protein sequence: CASSQTKWETWDTGFSGYTF.

Comments on this clonotype: The conserved phenylalanine or tryptophan normally closing the CDR3 is absent here, so this likely arose from a read error. The gene calls are TRBV13 and TRBJ1-1; D perhaps matches TRBD1 (6 bases). Germline loops: CDR1 PRHDT, CDR2 FYEKMQ (reference sequence). Trimming cost V 0 bases and J 4 bases, with 12 bases left between them. The CDR3 is 15 residues long. The CDR3 is CASSLGQGRGTEAFL. The CDR3 DNA sequence: TGTGCCAGCAGCTTAGGACAGGGTCGGGGCACTGAAGCTTTCCTT.

The gene calls are TRBV5-1 and TRBJ2-1; 9 positions agree with TRBD2. The trim removed 4 bases at V and 3 bases at J, leaving 8 bases unmatched. The CDR3 has 16 residues. Germline loops: CDR1 SGHRS, CDR2 YFSETQ. CDR3 sequence reads: CASSPNLRGGYNEQFF. DNA for the CDR3: TGCGCCAGCAGCCCGAACCTGCGGGGGGGCTACAATGAGCAGTTCTTC.

The V call is TRBV4-3, the J call TRBJ2-3, with 9 positions matching TRBD2. The germline V gene has CDR1 LGHNA and CDR2 YSLEER. V lost 0 bases to trimming and J lost 7 bases; unmatched junction nucleotides: 14. The CDR3 contains 18 residues. The CDR3 region is CASSQERGGGAGINTQYF. CDR3 nucleotides: TGCGCCAGCAGCCAAGAAAGGGGCGGGGGGGCCGGTATAAATACGCAGTATTTT.

The chain carries TRBV7-2 and TRBJ2-3, with a possible D match to TRBD2 (5 bases). V was clipped by 5 bases and J by 0 bases, with 15 bases between them. Per germline, CDR1 SGHTA and CDR2 FQGNSA. CDR3 size: 16 residues. In nucleotides, the CDR3 is TGTGCCAGCAGCCAGAGGACTTTATCTAGCACAGATACGCAGTATTTT. This gives the protein CASSQRTLSSTDTQYF.

The V call is TRBV24-1, the J call TRBJ1-5; D not resolved. Germline V gene lookup returns CDR1 KGHDR and CDR2 SFDVKD. Trimming stripped 7 bases from V and 4 bases from J, with 10 bases between. This CDR3 contains 13 residues. This CDR3 reads CATRITENQPQHF. CDR3 coding DNA: TGTGCCACCAGGATTACAGAGAATCAGCCCCAGCATTTT.

The chain employs TRBV12-3 or TRBV12-4 and TRBJ1-2; 12 nucleotides match TRBD1. This CDR3 region has 15 residues. The trim removed 5 bases at V and 5 bases at J, leaving 6 bases unmatched. The DNA for the CDR3 is TGTGCCAGCAGTCCGGGACAGGGGGCGCGTTATGGCTACACCTTC. This gives the protein CASSPGQGARYGYTF.

As concerns this clonotype: It may be a read error: a sequence one base away is much more abundant. J is TRBJ2-1 and V is TRBV7-6; no clear D. Deletions cut 2 bases from V and 0 bases from J, with 8 bases between. CDR1 is SGHVS and CDR2 is FNYEAQ in the germline V gene. The CDR3 sequence is 15 residues long. Written as DNA, the CDR3 is TGTGCCAGCAGCTTATCCCCGAGCTCCTACAATGAGCAGTTCTTC. Translation: CASSLSPSSYNEQFF.

J is TRBJ1-2 and V is TRBV4-3, with D perhaps TRBD1 (5 bases). Per the germline V gene, CDR1 is LGHNA and CDR2 is YSLEER. This CDR3 is built from 17 residues. Trimming removed 4 bases at V and 4 bases at J, with 22 bases between. This chain's CDR3 is CASSRNLLDGGSYGYTF. The DNA of the CDR3 is TGCGCCAGCAGCCGGAACCTTCTGGACGGGGGGAGCTATGGCTACACCTTC.

This clonotype was found a few times. The rearrangement uses TRBV7-8 and TRBJ2-5; 7 bases agree with TRBD2. Germline V gene data show CDR1 as SGHVS and CDR2 as FQNEAQ. This CDR3 has 16 residues. The junction had 4 bases not matched to a gene; V was cut back by 0 bases and J by 0 bases. This CDR3 reads CASSLASGEYQETQYF. CDR3 coding DNA: TGTGCCAGCAGCTTAGCCAGCGGGGAGTACCAAGAGACCCAGTACTTC.

This clonotype has more than one count but fewer than ten. The chain joins TRBV7-9 to TRBJ2-7; D possibly corresponds to TRBD2 (6 bases). Germline V gene lookup returns CDR1 SEHNR and CDR2 FQNEAQ (reference sequence). This CDR3 region has 14 residues. Trimming removed 6 bases at V and 1 base at J, with 13 bases between. CDR3 region: CASSPEGTSYEQYF. The CDR3 DNA sequence: TGTGCCAGCAGTCCCGAGGGGACTTCCTACGAGCAGTACTTC.

The gene calls are TRBV2 and TRBJ2-7; TRBD2 aligns across 7 bases. Looked up from germline, CDR1 is SNHLY and CDR2 is FYNNEI. Trimming at V came to 3 bases and at J to 0 bases, leaving 8 bases not matched to a gene. The CDR3 contains 16 residues. The CDR3: CASSDQFGGISYEQYF. The DNA for the CDR3 is TGTGCCAGCAGTGACCAATTCGGGGGGATCTCCTACGAGCAGTACTTC.

The CDR3 is CASSRYRGGYEQYF. In nucleotides, the CDR3 is TGTGCCAGCAGTCGATACAGGGGGGGCTACGAGCAGTACTTC. This chain uses TRBV12-3 or TRBV12-4 with TRBJ2-1, with D tentatively TRBD1 (8 bases). Matching the DNA end better, TRBJ2-7 makes the J call doubtful. CDR3 length equals 14 residues.